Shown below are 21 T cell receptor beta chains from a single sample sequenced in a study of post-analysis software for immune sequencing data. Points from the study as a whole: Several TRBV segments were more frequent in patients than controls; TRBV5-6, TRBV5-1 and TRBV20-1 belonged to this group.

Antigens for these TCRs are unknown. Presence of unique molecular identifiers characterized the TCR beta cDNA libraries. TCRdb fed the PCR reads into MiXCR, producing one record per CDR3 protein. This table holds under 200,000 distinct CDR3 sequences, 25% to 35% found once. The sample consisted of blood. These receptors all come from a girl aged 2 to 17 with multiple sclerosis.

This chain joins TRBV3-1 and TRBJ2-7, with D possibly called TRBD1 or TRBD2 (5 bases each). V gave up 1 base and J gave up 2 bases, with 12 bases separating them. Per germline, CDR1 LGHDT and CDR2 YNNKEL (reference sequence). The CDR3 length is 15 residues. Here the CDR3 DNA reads TGTGCCAGCAGCCAAGGGGCCCGGGGCACCTACGAGCAGTACTTC. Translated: CASSQGARGTYEQYF.

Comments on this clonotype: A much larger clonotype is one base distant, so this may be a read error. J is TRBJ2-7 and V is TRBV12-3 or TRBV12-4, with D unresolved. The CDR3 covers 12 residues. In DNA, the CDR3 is TGTGTCAGCAGTTCCGACTGGTACGAGCAGTACTTC. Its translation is CVSSSDWYEQYF.

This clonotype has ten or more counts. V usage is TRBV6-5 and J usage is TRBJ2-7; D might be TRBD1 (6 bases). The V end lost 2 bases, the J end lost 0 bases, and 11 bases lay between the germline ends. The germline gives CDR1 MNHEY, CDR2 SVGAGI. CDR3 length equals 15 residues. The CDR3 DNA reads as TGTGCCAGCAGTTACGAAAAGGGGGTCTCCTACGAGCAGTACTTC. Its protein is CASSYEKGVSYEQYF.

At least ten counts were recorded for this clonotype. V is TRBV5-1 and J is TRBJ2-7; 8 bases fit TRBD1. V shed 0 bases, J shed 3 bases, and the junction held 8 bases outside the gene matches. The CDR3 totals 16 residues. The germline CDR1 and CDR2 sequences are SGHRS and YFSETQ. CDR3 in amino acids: CASSLDSGTGFYEQYF. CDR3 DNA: TGCGCCAGCAGCTTGGATTCCGGGACAGGCTTCTACGAGCAGTACTTC.

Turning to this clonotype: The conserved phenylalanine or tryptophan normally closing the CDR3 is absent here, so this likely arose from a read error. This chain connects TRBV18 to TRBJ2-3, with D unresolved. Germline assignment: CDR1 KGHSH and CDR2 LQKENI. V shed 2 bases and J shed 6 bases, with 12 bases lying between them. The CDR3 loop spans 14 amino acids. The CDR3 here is CASSPTASSDTQYL. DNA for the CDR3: TGTGCCAGCTCACCAACGGCCAGCTCCGATACGCAGTATTTG.

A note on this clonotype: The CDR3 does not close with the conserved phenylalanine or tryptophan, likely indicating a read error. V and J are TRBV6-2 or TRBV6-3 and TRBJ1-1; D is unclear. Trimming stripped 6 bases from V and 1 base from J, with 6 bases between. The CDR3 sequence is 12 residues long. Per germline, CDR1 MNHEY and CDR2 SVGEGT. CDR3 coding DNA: TGTGCCAGCAGCGACTGGAACACTGAAGCTTTCTGT. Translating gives CASSDWNTEAFC.

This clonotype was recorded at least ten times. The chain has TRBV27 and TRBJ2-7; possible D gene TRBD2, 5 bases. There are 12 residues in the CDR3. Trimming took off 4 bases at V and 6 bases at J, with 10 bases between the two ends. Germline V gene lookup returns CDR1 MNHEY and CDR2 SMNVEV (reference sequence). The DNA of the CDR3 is TGTGCCAGCAGTTCCAGCGCGGGCGAGCAGTACTTC. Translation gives CASSSSAGEQYF.

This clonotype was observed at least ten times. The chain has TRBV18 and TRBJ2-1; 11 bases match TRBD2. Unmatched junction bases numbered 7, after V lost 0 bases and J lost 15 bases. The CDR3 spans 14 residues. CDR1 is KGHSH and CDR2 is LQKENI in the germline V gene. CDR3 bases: TGTGCCAGCTCACCACCGTCGACTAGCGGGATTCGGTTCTTC. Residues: CASSPPSTSGIRFF.

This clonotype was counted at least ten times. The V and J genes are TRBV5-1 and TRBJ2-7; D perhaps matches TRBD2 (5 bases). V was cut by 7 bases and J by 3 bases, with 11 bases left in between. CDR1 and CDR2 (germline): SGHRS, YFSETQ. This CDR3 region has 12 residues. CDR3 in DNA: TGCGCCAGCTATACGGAGGTCTACGAGCAGTACTTC. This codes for CASYTEVYEQYF.

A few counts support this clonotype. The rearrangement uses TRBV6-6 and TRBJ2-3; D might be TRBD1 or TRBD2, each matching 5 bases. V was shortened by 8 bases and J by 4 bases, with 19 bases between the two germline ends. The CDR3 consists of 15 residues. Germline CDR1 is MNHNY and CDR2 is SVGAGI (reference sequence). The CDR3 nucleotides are TGTGCCAGCCGTTGGGGGTCCGGGCCGCCAGATACGCAGTATTTT. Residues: CASRWGSGPPDTQYF.

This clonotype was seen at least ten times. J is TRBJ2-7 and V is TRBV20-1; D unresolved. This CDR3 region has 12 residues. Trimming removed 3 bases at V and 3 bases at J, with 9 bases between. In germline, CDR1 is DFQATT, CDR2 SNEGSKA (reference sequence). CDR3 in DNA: TGCAGTGCTAGTCCCGGCAGCTACGAGCAGTACTTC. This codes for CSASPGSYEQYF.

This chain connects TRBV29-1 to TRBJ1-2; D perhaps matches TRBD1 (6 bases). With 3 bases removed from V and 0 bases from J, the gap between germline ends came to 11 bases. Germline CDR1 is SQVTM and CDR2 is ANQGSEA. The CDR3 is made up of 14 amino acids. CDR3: CSVDQGTSNYGYTF. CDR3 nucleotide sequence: TGCAGCGTTGACCAGGGGACATCTAACTATGGCTACACCTTC.

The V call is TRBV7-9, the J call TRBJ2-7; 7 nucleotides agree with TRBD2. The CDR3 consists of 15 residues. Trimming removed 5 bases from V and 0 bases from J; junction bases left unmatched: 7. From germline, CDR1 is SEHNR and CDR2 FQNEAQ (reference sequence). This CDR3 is CASSRSSGGSYEQYF. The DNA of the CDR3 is TGTGCCAGCAGCCGATCTAGCGGAGGCTCCTACGAGCAGTACTTC.

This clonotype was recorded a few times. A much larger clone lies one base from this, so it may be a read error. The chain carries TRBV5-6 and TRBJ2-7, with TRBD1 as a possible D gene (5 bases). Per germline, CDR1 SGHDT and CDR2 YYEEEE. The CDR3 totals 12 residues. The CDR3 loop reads CVRPRVTYEQDF. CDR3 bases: TGTGTGCGTCCCAGGGTAACCTACGAGCAGGACTTC. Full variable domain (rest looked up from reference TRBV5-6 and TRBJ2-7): DAGVTQSPTHLIKTRGQQVTLRCSPKSGHDTVSWYQQALGQGPQFIFQYYEEEERQRGNFPDRFSGHQFPNYSSELNVNALLLGDSALYLCVRPRVTYEQDFGPGTRLTVT.

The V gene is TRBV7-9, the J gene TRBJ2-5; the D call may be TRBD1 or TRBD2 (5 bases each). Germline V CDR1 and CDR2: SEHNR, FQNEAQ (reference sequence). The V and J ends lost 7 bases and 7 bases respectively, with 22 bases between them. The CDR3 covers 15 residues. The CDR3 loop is CASTPGTIGAGTQYF. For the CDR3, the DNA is TGTGCCAGCACCCCGGGTACAATCGGGGCTGGGACCCAGTACTTC.

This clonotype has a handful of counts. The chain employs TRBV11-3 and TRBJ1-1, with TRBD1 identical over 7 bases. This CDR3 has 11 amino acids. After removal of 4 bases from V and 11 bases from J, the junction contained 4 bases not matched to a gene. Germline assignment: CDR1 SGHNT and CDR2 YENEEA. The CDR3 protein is CASSSTGDAFF. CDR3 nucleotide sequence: TGTGCCAGCAGCTCCACAGGGGATGCTTTCTTT.

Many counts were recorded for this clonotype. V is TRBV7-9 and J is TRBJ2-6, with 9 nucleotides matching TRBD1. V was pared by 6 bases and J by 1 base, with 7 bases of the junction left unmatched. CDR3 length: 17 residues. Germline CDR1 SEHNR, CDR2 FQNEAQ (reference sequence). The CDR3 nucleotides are TGTGCCAGCAGTCCGGGACAGGGAAGGTCTGGGGCCAACGTCCTGACTTTC. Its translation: CASSPGQGRSGANVLTF.

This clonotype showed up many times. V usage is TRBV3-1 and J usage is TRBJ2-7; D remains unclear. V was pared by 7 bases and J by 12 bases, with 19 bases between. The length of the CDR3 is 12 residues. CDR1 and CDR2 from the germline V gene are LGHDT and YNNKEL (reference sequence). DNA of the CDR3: TGTGCCAGCACCCAGCGTGGGTTGATCATGTACTTC. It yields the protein CASTQRGLIMYF.

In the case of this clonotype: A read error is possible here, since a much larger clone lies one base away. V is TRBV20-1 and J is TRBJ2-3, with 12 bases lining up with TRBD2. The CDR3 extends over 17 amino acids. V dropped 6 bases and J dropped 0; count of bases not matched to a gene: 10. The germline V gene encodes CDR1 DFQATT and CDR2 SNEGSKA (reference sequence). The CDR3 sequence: CSASLAGGSSSTDTQYF. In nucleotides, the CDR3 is TGCAGTGCCAGTCTAGCGGGAGGGTCCTCTAGCACAGATACGCAGTATTTT.

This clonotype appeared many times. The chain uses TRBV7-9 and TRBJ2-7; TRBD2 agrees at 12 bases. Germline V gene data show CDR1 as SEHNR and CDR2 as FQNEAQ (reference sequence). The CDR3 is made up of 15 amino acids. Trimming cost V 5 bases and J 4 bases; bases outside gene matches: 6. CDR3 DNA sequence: TGTGCCAGCAGCCTTGGGACTAGCGGGCTTTACGAGCAGTACTTC. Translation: CASSLGTSGLYEQYF.

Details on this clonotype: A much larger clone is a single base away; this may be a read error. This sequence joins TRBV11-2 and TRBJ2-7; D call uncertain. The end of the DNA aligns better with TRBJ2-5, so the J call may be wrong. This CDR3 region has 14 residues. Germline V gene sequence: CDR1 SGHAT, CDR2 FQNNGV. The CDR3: CACSLGSYAETQYF. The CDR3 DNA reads TGTGCCTGCAGCTTAGGTTCCTACGCCGAGACCCAGTACTTC.